This entry is about one T cell receptor beta chain. Its cognate antigen is unknown. This record comes from a study of post-analysis software for immune sequencing data. Study findings and constraints: In patients, TRBV5-6, TRBV5-1 and TRBV20-1 belonged to five or six TRBV segments found more frequently than in controls.

Tagging with unique molecular identifiers was a feature of the TCR beta cDNA libraries. TCRdb reprocessed the PCR reads with MiXCR, giving one entry per CDR3 protein. Here the sample spans about 500,000 distinct CDR3 sequences, roughly 45% being singletons. The length of the CDR3 is 14 residues. The V end was cut by 5 bases, the J end by 1 base, with 11 bases between. Germline lookup yields CDR1 SGHTA and CDR2 FQGTGA. The sample was blood. This TCR was sampled from a girl aged 10-17 years with multiple sclerosis. This chain connects TRBV7-3 to TRBJ1-1, with D tentatively TRBD1 (5 bases). The CDR3 sequence: CASSPGRRNTEAFF. DNA for the CDR3: TGTGCCAGCAGCCCAGGGAGGAGGAACACTGAAGCTTTCTTT.